The source of this T cell receptor beta chain is a study of blood T cell repertoires in COVID-19. As for the study in general: The United States, Italy and Spain were the sources of the acute and convalescent COVID-19 samples. PBMCs, B-cell-depleted T cells, or T cells provided the cDNA or gDNA that made up the material.

Original analysis: Amplification from reference gene primers served as the basis for estimated nucleated cell counts. Clones were sequenced by immunoSEQ multiplex PCR, and TCRdb holds only the in-frame ones, with some missing. V, J and clone size are those of that table, while D and trimming were read from the DNA. The sample shows 35,000 to 45,000 clones, nearly 90% of them seen only once. CDR1 and CDR2 (germline): SGHNT, YENEEA. This CDR3 spans 17 amino acids. The V segment lost 3 bases and the J segment 3 bases; nucleotides outside the gene matches: 7. V is TRBV11-3 and J is TRBJ2-3; 12 bases align to TRBD2. The sequencing sample was made of peripheral blood. This TCR was sampled from a human donor in a cohort sampled during active COVID-19. Here the CDR3 DNA reads TGTGCCAGCAGCTTGCTAGCGGGGGGGTCTAAGACAGATACGCAGTATTTT. Translated, it gives CASSLLAGGSKTDTQYF.